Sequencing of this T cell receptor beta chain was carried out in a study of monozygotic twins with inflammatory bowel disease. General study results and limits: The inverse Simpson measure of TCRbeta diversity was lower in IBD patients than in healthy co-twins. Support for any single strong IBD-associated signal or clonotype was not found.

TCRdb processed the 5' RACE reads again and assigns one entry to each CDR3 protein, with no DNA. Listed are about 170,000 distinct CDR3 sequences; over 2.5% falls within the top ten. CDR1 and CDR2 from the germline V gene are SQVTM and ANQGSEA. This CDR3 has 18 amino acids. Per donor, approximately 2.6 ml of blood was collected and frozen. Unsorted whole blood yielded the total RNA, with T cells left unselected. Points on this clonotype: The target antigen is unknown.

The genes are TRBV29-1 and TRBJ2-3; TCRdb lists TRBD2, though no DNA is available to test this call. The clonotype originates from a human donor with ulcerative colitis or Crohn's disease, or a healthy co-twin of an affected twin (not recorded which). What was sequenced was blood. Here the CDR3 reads CSVVGRLAGGTSTDTQYF.